Listed here are 29 T cell receptor beta chains from one sample, sequenced in a study of blood T cells in healthy people across ages. Primers used in a second PCR of roughly 7 to 12 cycles were a sample-barcoded 5' primer and a J-beta primer mix. Via MiXCR, TCRdb re-called the 5' RACE reads, giving one row per CDR3 protein. The table records around 1.5 million distinct CDR3 sequences, approximately 32% of them present only once. Sequencing was performed on blood. The receptor source for this set is a woman aged 30 to 39 in good health.

This clonotype has more than one count but fewer than ten. J is TRBJ1-1 and V is TRBV10-3, with 9 bases that match TRBD1. Trimming took 8 bases from V and 1 from J; bases not matched to a gene: 8. This CDR3 spans 15 amino acids. Germline CDR1 ENHRY, CDR2 SYGVKD. CDR3 amino acids: CAIGAKQGANTEAFF. The CDR3 nucleotides are TGTGCCATCGGGGCCAAACAGGGGGCGAACACTGAAGCTTTCTTT.

This clonotype was seen a handful of times. The chain recombines TRBV12-3 or TRBV12-4 with TRBJ2-5; D may be TRBD1 or TRBD2 (5 bases each). V lost 7 bases, J lost 5 bases, and 17 bases lay in between. The CDR3 runs 14 residues. The CDR3 sequence is CASTKGHPGETQYF. Written as DNA, the CDR3 is TGTGCCAGCACTAAAGGACACCCGGGGGAGACCCAGTACTTC.

This chain connects TRBV28 to TRBJ2-7; 11 bases map to TRBD2. With V trimmed by 8 bases and J by 5 bases, 5 bases remained unmatched. CDR3 length: 13 residues. Looked up from germline, CDR1 is MDHEN and CDR2 is SYDVKM. The DNA of the CDR3 is TGTGCCAGCGCCACTAGCGGGAGCCACGAGCAGTACTTC. Translation gives CASATSGSHEQYF. Together with reference TRBV28 and TRBJ2-7, the CDR3 gives the full variable domain: DVKVTQSSRYLVKRTGEKVFLECVQDMDHENMFWYRQDPGLGLRLIYFSYDVKMKEKGDIPEGYSVSREKKERFSLILESASTNQTSMYLCASATSGSHEQYFGPGTRLTVT.

This clonotype was counted at least ten times. The CDR3 sequence: CASGSGSSYEQYF. The CDR3 DNA is TGTGCCAGCGGTAGCGGGAGCTCCTACGAGCAGTACTTC. This chain joins TRBV28 and TRBJ2-7, with 9 bases matching TRBD2. The CDR3 covers 13 residues. The germline V gene encodes CDR1 MDHEN and CDR2 SYDVKM. Losses at the gene ends were 8 bases for V and 0 bases for J; bases not matched to a gene: 2.

A few counts support this clonotype. V gene TRBV12-3 or TRBV12-4 combines with J gene TRBJ2-2; TRBD1 matches 7 bases. CDR3 length: 14 amino acids. The V and J ends lost 7 bases and 8 bases, in that order; junction bases with no gene match: 10. CDR3 coding DNA: TGTGCCAGCATCATTGGACAGGCAATTGGGGAGCTGTTTTTT. Its protein product is CASIIGQAIGELFF.

In this sample, this clonotype turned up many times. V is TRBV4-1 and J is TRBJ2-1; D is unclear. This CDR3 has 14 amino acids. Trimming stripped 2 bases from V and 3 bases from J, with 8 bases between. Looked up from germline, CDR1 is MGHRA and CDR2 is YSYEKL. The DNA for the CDR3 is TGCGCCAGCAGCCAATCACCTTACTACAATGAGCAGTTCTTC. Translating gives CASSQSPYYNEQFF.

In its sample, this clonotype was seen many times. The V gene is TRBV9, the J gene TRBJ1-2, with D perhaps matching TRBD1 (6 bases). The CDR3 sequence is 13 residues long. Looked up from germline, CDR1 is SGDLS and CDR2 is YYNGEE. Trimming removed 0 bases from V and 8 bases from J, with 11 bases in between. The CDR3 loop reads CASSVGGGTGYTF. In DNA form, the CDR3 reads TGTGCCAGCAGCGTAGGAGGGGGGACAGGCTACACCTTC.

The V gene is TRBV4-1, the J gene TRBJ1-1; tentatively, D is TRBD1 (6 bases). The CDR3 contains 15 residues. Germline CDR1 MGHRA, CDR2 YSYEKL. The germline V and J ends were trimmed by 2 bases and 0 bases, with 10 bases remaining between them. This CDR3 reads CASSQNGQMNTEAFF. CDR3 DNA sequence: TGCGCCAGCAGCCAAAATGGACAGATGAACACTGAAGCTTTCTTT.

J is TRBJ2-7 and V is TRBV7-8; a possible D gene is TRBD2 (6 bases). The ends were cut back, 5 bases at V and 2 bases at J, with 16 bases in the middle. Germline V gene lookup returns CDR1 SGHVS and CDR2 FQNEAQ. The CDR3 covers 15 residues. The CDR3 region is CASSVRDSGTYEQYF. Written as DNA, the CDR3 is TGTGCCAGCAGCGTACGGGACTCTGGGACCTACGAGCAGTACTTC. Filled out from reference TRBV7-8 and TRBJ2-7, the complete variable domain reads GAGVSQSPRYKVAKRGQDVALRCDPISGHVSLFWYQQALGQGPEFLTYFQNEAQLDKSGLPSDRFFAERPEGSVSTLKIQRTQQEDSAVYLCASSVRDSGTYEQYFGPGTRLTVT.

This sequence joins TRBV5-1 and TRBJ2-3; TRBD2 aligns across 8 bases. This CDR3 comprises 15 residues. J gave up 1 base and V 3 bases, and 4 bases lay outside the gene matches. The germline CDR1 and CDR2 sequences are SGHRS and YFSETQ. The CDR3 protein is CASSSQTSGTDTQYF. The CDR3 nucleotides are TGCGCCAGCAGCTCACAGACTAGCGGCACAGATACGCAGTATTTT.

This clonotype was seen more than once but under ten times. V is TRBV5-1 and J is TRBJ1-1; the D gene is possibly TRBD1 (5 bases). V was clipped by 2 bases and J by 6 bases, with 8 bases between them. This CDR3 spans 12 amino acids. The germline gives CDR1 SGHRS, CDR2 YFSETQ. CDR3 DNA: TGCGCCAGCAGCTTCCCAGGGCCTGAAGCTTTCTTT. This sequence encodes CASSFPGPEAFF.

This chain links TRBV5-5 with TRBJ1-1, with 9 bases fitting TRBD1. The CDR3 length is 16 residues. Germline V lookup: CDR1 SGHKS, CDR2 YYEKEE (reference sequence). The J segment lost 0 bases and the V segment lost 3 bases, leaving 6 bases of the junction unmatched. The CDR3, as DNA: TGTGCCAGCAGCTCAGGACAGGGGCCCATGAACACTGAAGCTTTCTTT. It yields the protein CASSSGQGPMNTEAFF.

This clonotype was detected a few times. The chain couples TRBV6-5 to TRBJ2-3; 7 bases are shared with TRBD2. This CDR3 region has 16 residues. V trimming: 6 bases; J trimming: 0 bases; junction bases outside the gene matches: 9. Germline V gene lookup returns CDR1 MNHEY and CDR2 SVGAGI. The CDR3, as DNA: TGTGCCAGCAGGGACACCCCAGCGGGAAGCACAGATACGCAGTATTTT. Amino acids: CASRDTPAGSTDTQYF.

The chain has TRBV3-1 and TRBJ2-3; D is ambiguous. Per the germline V gene, CDR1 is LGHDT and CDR2 is YNNKEL (reference sequence). The CDR3 length is 13 residues. V was trimmed by 2 bases and J by 6 bases, leaving 9 bases between them. CDR3 in DNA: TGTGCCAGCAGCCAAAACCCTAGTGATACGCAGTATTTT. Translated, it gives CASSQNPSDTQYF.

This sequence joins TRBV10-3 and TRBJ2-2; D is undetermined. The CDR3 has 14 amino acids. The V end lost 0 bases, the J end lost 5 bases, and 7 bases lay between the germline ends. The germline gives CDR1 ENHRY, CDR2 SYGVKD. CDR3 DNA sequence: TGTGCCATCAGTGAGTCGAAGGGTACCGGGGAGCTGTTTTTT. It specifies CAISESKGTGELFF.

Note on this clonotype: Possible read error: a much larger clone is one base away. This CDR3 fails to terminate in the conserved phenylalanine or tryptophan, so it likely reflects a read error. V is TRBV29-1 and J is TRBJ2-5; 7 positions agree with TRBD1. V gave up 6 bases and J gave up 5 bases; unmatched junction bases: 9. The CDR3 runs 13 residues. Germline V CDR1 and CDR2: SQVTM, ANQGSEA. As DNA, the CDR3 is TGCAGCGTCGCTCACAGGGGCGAGGAGACCCAGTACGTC. This translates into CSVAHRGEETQYV.

This clonotype was seen only a few times. V is TRBV28 and J is TRBJ2-3, with 10 bases fitting TRBD2. Losses at the gene ends were 10 bases for V and 5 bases for J; bases not matched to a gene: 3. Germline V gives CDR1 MDHEN, CDR2 SYDVKM. The length of the CDR3 is 12 residues. CDR3 sequence: CATSGSEDTQYF. The CDR3 coding sequence is TGTGCCACTAGCGGGAGCGAAGATACGCAGTATTTT.

The V gene is TRBV20-1, the J gene TRBJ2-5, with 9 bases that match TRBD2. The last part of the DNA fits TRBJ2-7 better; the J call may be wrong. The CDR3 is made up of 14 amino acids. CDR1 is DFQATT, CDR2 SNEGSKA, per germline (reference sequence). The CDR3 spells CSARLAGPLSEQYF. The CDR3 DNA follows: TGCAGTGCCCGGCTAGCGGGACCTCTGAGCGAGCAGTACTTC.

The gene calls are TRBV12-3 or TRBV12-4 and TRBJ1-2; tentatively, D is TRBD1 (6 bases). V lost 7 bases to trimming and J lost 12 bases, with 21 bases between them. The CDR3 is 13 residues long. CDR3 DNA sequence: TGTGCCAGCACTAGTGGACAGTTCTCTGGTCACACCTTC. The encoded protein is CASTSGQFSGHTF.

The V gene is TRBV12-3 or TRBV12-4, the J gene TRBJ2-3; D is uncertain. This CDR3 comprises 15 residues. V was clipped by 6 bases and J by 0 bases, with 13 bases between them. CDR3 loop: CASRSDRASTDTQYF. The CDR3 region has the DNA TGTGCCAGCAGATCGGACCGCGCGAGCACAGATACGCAGTATTTT.

This clonotype was counted a few times. The gene calls are TRBV20-1 and TRBJ2-6; no firm D call. V lost 2 bases and J lost 0, with 5 bases in between. The CDR3 runs 14 residues. Per germline, CDR1 DFQATT and CDR2 SNEGSKA (reference sequence). The CDR3 loop reads CSARSSSGANVLTF. In DNA form, the CDR3 reads TGCAGTGCTAGAAGCTCCTCTGGGGCCAACGTCCTGACTTTC.

The J gene is TRBJ1-5, the V gene TRBV7-2; no reliable D call. Trimming cost V 1 base and J 3 bases, with 4 bases left between them. This CDR3 is built from 13 residues. The germline gives CDR1 SGHTA, CDR2 FQGNSA. The DNA of the CDR3 is TGTGCCAGCAGCTTAGATTTCAATCAGCCCCAGCATTTT. Residues: CASSLDFNQPQHF.

The CDR3 DNA reads TGTGCCACCAGCAGAGAGGCCGGGATAGCCTACGAGCAGTACTTC. It codes for CATSREAGIAYEQYF. The chain uses TRBV15 and TRBJ2-7; tentatively, D is TRBD2 (5 bases). The CDR3 loop spans 15 amino acids. CDR1 LNHNV and CDR2 YYDKDF come from the germline V gene (reference sequence). Trimming stripped 0 bases from V and 2 bases from J, with 11 bases between. The whole variable domain, filled in from reference TRBV15 and TRBJ2-7, reads DAMVIQNPRYQVTQFGKPVTLSCSQTLNHNVMYWYQQKSSQAPKLLFHYYDKDFNNEADTPDNFQSRRPNTSFCFLDIRSPGLGDTAMYLCATSREAGIAYEQYFGPGTRLTVT.

The chain combines TRBV5-1 with TRBJ2-1; 8 nucleotides align to TRBD1. The V gene end was trimmed by 4 bases and the J gene end by 4 bases; junction bases not matched to a gene: 10. The CDR3 totals 16 residues. CDR1 and CDR2 from the germline V gene are SGHRS and YFSETQ. This chain's CDR3 is CASSTVTGGLYNEQFF. The DNA for the CDR3 is TGCGCCAGCAGCACGGTCACAGGGGGGCTTTACAATGAGCAGTTCTTC.

This clonotype has only a few counts. Here the CDR3 reads CASSGAWTSGTQGHNEQFF. CDR3 DNA sequence: TGTGCCAGCAGCGGTGCGTGGACTAGCGGGACTCAAGGACACAATGAGCAGTTCTTC. The chain links TRBV13 to TRBJ2-1; 12 bases map to TRBD2. CDR1 and CDR2 from the germline V gene are PRHDT and FYEKMQ (reference sequence). With V trimmed by 5 bases and J by 5 bases, 16 bases remained unmatched. The length of the CDR3 is 19 residues.

Remarks on this clonotype: A much bigger clone sits one base away, suggesting this may be a read error. The chain links TRBV20-1 to TRBJ2-3, with 13 bases aligning to TRBD2. Germline V gene data show CDR1 as DFQATT and CDR2 as SNEGSKA (reference sequence). This CDR3 comprises 13 residues. J was trimmed by 10 bases and V by 5 bases; bases with no gene match: 6. DNA of the CDR3: TGCAGTGCTGGGGGACTAGCGGGAACGGCGCAGTATTTT. Protein product: CSAGGLAGTAQYF.

This clonotype was counted ten times or more. This chain uses TRBV28 with TRBJ2-5; D may be TRBD2 (6 bases). The CDR3 runs 14 residues. Germline CDR1 is MDHEN and CDR2 is SYDVKM. V shed 2 bases and J shed 5 bases, with 12 bases lying between them. The CDR3 region has the DNA TGTGCCAGCAGTTTAGCGGGGCGGATTGAGACCCAGTACTTC. Translated, it gives CASSLAGRIETQYF.

This clonotype was picked up a small number of times. The V and J genes are TRBV7-9 and TRBJ2-7; 9 bases are a match to TRBD1. V dropped 5 bases and J dropped 6; count of bases not matched to a gene: 5. This CDR3 contains 13 residues. Germline CDR1 reads SEHNR; CDR2 reads FQNEAQ (reference sequence). The CDR3 region is CASSTRDRVEQYF. The CDR3 nucleotides are TGTGCCAGCAGCACGCGGGACAGGGTCGAGCAGTACTTC.

The rearrangement links TRBV5-8 to TRBJ2-4; 8 nucleotides match TRBD1. This CDR3 has 17 residues. Germline assignment: CDR1 SGHTS and CDR2 YDEGEE. J lost 0 bases, V lost 0 bases, and 5 bases had no gene match. The CDR3 region is CASSLAGGRLAKNIQYF. The DNA of the CDR3 is TGTGCCAGCAGCTTGGCAGGGGGCCGCCTAGCCAAAAACATTCAGTACTTC.